This T cell receptor (beta chain) was observed in a study of patients and donors after allogeneic stem cell transplantation. TCRdb itself ran the RT-PCR reads through MiXCR, one entry per CDR3 protein. The sample has roughly 200,000 distinct CDR3 sequences, 41% seen once. Sequencing used blood, either unsorted or a sorted T cell fraction (not recorded which). The receptor was derived from a human donor who was either an allogeneic HSCT recipient or a stem cell or donor lymphocyte infusion donor (not recorded which). It is not recorded whose cells these are; they may come from a transplant donor.

For the CDR3, the DNA is TGTGCCAGCAGTCCTAGGACAGGGGACTTCGAGACCCAGTACTTC. Protein product: CASSPRTGDFETQYF. The chain recombines TRBV27 with TRBJ2-5, with TRBD1 matching over 9 bases. There are 15 residues in the CDR3. Germline loops: CDR1 MNHEY, CDR2 SMNVEV (reference sequence). J gave up 5 bases and V 5 bases, and 9 bases lay outside the gene matches.